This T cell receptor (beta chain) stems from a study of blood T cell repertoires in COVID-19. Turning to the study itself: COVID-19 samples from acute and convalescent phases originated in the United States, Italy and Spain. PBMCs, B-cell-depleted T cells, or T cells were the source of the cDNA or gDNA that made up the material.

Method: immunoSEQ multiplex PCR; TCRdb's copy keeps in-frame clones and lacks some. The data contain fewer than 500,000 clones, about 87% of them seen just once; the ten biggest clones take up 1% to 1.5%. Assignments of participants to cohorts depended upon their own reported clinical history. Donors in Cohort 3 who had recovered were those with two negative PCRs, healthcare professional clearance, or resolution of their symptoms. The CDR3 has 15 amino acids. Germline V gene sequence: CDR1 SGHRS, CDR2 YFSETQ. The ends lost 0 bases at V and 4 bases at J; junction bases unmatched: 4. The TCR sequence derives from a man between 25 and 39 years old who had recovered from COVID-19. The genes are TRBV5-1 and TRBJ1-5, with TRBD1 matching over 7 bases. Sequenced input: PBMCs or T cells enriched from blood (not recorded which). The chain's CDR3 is CASSLEGAANQPQHF. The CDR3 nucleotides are TGCGCCAGCAGCTTGGAGGGGGCCGCAAATCAGCCCCAGCATTTT.